The next 9 T cell receptor beta chains were all read from a single sample in a study of blood T cell repertoires in COVID-19 (dated by TCRdb to between 2020 and 2021). The library was produced with the immunoSEQ multiplex PCR assay. In its TCRdb copy, this immuneACCESS table keeps in-frame sequences only and misses some clones. Where compared with another copy, unresolved V genes explain less than half of these, and the others have no known cause. The sample table records under 300,000 clones; under 85% of these occur just once. Jointly, the top ten make up around 3.6% of the sample. The source material was peripheral blood. These receptors were collected from a woman aged 40 to 50 with active or convalescent COVID-19.

V usage is TRBV3-1 (or the pseudogene TRBV3-2) and J usage is TRBJ2-7, with D tentatively TRBD2 (5 bases). Per germline, CDR1 LGHDT and CDR2 YNNKEL (reference sequence). This CDR3 region has 15 residues. The V end lost 4 bases, the J end lost 0 bases, and 13 bases lay between the germline ends. Here the CDR3 DNA reads TGTGCCAGCAGCCCCCTTCGGAGGTCCTCCTACGAGCAGTACTTC. Translating gives CASSPLRRSSYEQYF.

This chain uses TRBV10-3 with TRBJ1-1; D is unclear. Trimming cost V 8 bases and J 7 bases, with 20 bases left between them. The CDR3 extends over 14 amino acids. The germline CDR1 and CDR2 sequences are ENHRY and SYGVKD. The CDR3 sequence is CAIGPEVGRIEAFF. As DNA, the CDR3 is TGTGCCATCGGTCCGGAAGTAGGGAGGATTGAAGCTTTCTTT.

The chain links TRBV11-2 to TRBJ2-3; 9 nucleotides align to TRBD2. Per germline, CDR1 SGHAT and CDR2 FQNNGV. This CDR3 is built from 16 residues. The trim removed 5 bases at V and 2 bases at J, leaving 8 bases unmatched. The CDR3 DNA reads as TGTGCCAGCAGCGTCACTCGCGGGGGGGACACAGATACGCAGTATTTT. Amino acid sequence: CASSVTRGGDTDTQYF. Full variable domain (remainder filled in from reference TRBV11-2 and TRBJ2-3): EAGVAQSPRYKIIEKRQSVAFWCNPISGHATLYWYQQILGQGPKLLIQFQNNGVVDDSQLPKDRFSAERLKGVDSTLKIQPAKLEDSAVYLCASSVTRGGDTDTQYFGPGTRLTVL.

The J gene is TRBJ2-3, the V gene TRBV7-8, with TRBD2 as a possible D gene (6 bases). The CDR3 has 15 residues. CDR1 SGHVS and CDR2 FQNEAQ come from the germline V gene. With 4 bases removed from V and 0 bases from J, the gap between germline ends came to 11 bases. CDR3 DNA: TGTGCCAGCAGCTGGACTATTCAAAGCACAGATACGCAGTATTTT. It encodes CASSWTIQSTDTQYF.

The genes are TRBV5-5 and TRBJ2-5, with 8 bases that match TRBD2. Trimming took 1 base from V and 0 from J; bases not matched to a gene: 8. The CDR3 consists of 17 residues. CDR1 SGHKS and CDR2 YYEKEE come from the germline V gene (reference sequence). The CDR3 sequence: CASSLPSPGLDQETQYF. For the CDR3, the DNA is TGTGCCAGCAGCTTGCCTTCTCCGGGACTAGACCAAGAGACCCAGTACTTC.

The gene calls are TRBV9 and TRBJ2-2; D is perhaps TRBD2 (6 bases). Germline V gives CDR1 SGDLS, CDR2 YYNGEE. This CDR3 comprises 14 residues. V was shortened by 6 bases and J by 6 bases, with 15 bases between the two germline ends. CDR3 sequence: CASNPSPGAGELFF. CDR3 coding DNA: TGTGCCAGCAACCCGTCCCCGGGGGCCGGGGAGCTGTTTTTT.

This clone was seen a few times. The chain has TRBV4-2 and TRBJ2-1; D may be TRBD2 (6 bases). CDR3 length: 16 residues. Trimming took 4 bases from V and 0 from J, leaving 13 bases between them. The V gene's germline CDR1 is LGHNA and CDR2 YNFKEQ. The DNA for the CDR3 is TGTGCCAGCAGCCCAGCTGTGACTAGCTCCTACAATGAGCAGTTCTTC. This translates into CASSPAVTSSYNEQFF.

The chain is built from TRBV2 and TRBJ2-7; possible D gene TRBD2, 5 bases. The CDR3 covers 13 residues. Germline values: CDR1 SNHLY, CDR2 FYNNEI. Trimming shortened V by 6 bases and J by 6 bases, and 15 bases separated the two germline ends. The CDR3 reads CASSKDAGSEQYF. As DNA, the CDR3 is TGTGCCAGCAGCAAGGACGCTGGGAGCGAGCAGTACTTC.

This clone was recorded once. The rearrangement joins TRBV20-1 to TRBJ2-5; 7 bases agree with TRBD1. With 8 bases clipped from V and 11 bases from J, the junction kept 11 bases outside the gene matches. There are 11 residues in the CDR3. Germline V lookup: CDR1 DFQATT, CDR2 SNEGSKA (reference sequence). The CDR3 sequence: CSPGAQGTQYF. CDR3 bases: TGCAGTCCCGGGGCACAGGGGACGCAGTACTTC.